This paragraph reports one TCR beta chain. The data belong to a study of blood T cell repertoires in COVID-19. The CDR3 length is 14 residues. V lost 5 bases, J lost 6 bases, and 12 bases lay in between. Germline assignment: CDR1 KGHDR and CDR2 SFDVKD. Measured with immunoSEQ multiplex PCR; TCRdb has only the in-frame clones, and not every one. The data contain about 150,000 clones, around 92% of them singletons. The gene calls are TRBV24-1 and TRBJ1-4; D is perhaps TRBD1 (6 bases). The receptor comes from a man aged 55-75 years with acute or convalescent COVID-19. Sequencing was performed on peripheral blood. The CDR3: CATSARGGDEKLFF. The CDR3, as DNA: TGTGCCACCAGTGCCCGAGGGGGGGATGAAAAACTGTTTTTT.